Listed below are T cell receptor beta chains from one sample, sequenced in a study of T cell responses to AZD1222 COVID-19 vaccine. Profiling relied on immunoSEQ multiplex PCR, and the TCRdb table lists in-frame clones only, not all of them. The sample contains around 160,000 clones, roughly four fifths of which appear only once. The sequencing used peripheral blood, collected on day 0 of MenACWY control vaccination. All receptors come from an adult in good health. CDR3s include the opening cysteine and the closing phenylalanine or tryptophan. D genes are given only for firm matches. Some rows mark clone size as missing; the rest say once, few, many or name a class of expanded clone.

d_gene | j_gene | v_gene | len | abundance | CDR3nt | CDR3aa
TRBD2 | TRBJ2-1 | TRBV7-8 | 16 | - | TGTGCCAGCAGCTTGGCGGGGGGCTCCCCCTACAATGAGCAGTTCTTC | CASSLAGGSPYNEQFF
- | TRBJ2-7 | TRBV5-1 | 14 | - | TGCGCCAGCAGTAGAGAGTCTTCGGCCTACGAGCAGTACTTC | CASSRESSAYEQYF
- | TRBJ2-2 | TRBV28 | 13 | - | TGTGCCAGCAGACCTGGGGGGACCGGGGAGCTGTTTTTT | CASRPGGTGELFF
TRBD1 | TRBJ1-5 | TRBV10-3 | 14 | - | TGTGCCATCAGCTCCGGGACAGCGGGTCAGCCCCAGCATTTT | CAISSGTAGQPQHF
- | TRBJ2-5 | TRBV4-1 | 15 | once | TGCGCCAGCAGCCAAGATTACCAGGCGACCGAGACCCAGTACTTC | CASSQDYQATETQYF
- | TRBJ1-2 | TRBV11-2 | 16 | - | TGTGCCAGCAGCTCCAATTCAGGACCCACTAACTATGGCTACACCTTC | CASSSNSGPTNYGYTF
- | TRBJ2-3 | TRBV19 | 15 | - | TGTGCCAGTACCATTCAGGGGGGTAGCACAGATACGCAGTATTTT | CASTIQGGSTDTQYF
- | TRBJ2-5 | TRBV4-1 | 15 | - | TGCGCCAGCAGCCAAGGAGGGACAACCCAAGAGACCCAGTACTTC | CASSQGGTTQETQYF
- | TRBJ2-7 | TRBV5-4 | 16 | - | TGTGCCAGCAGCTTCCGTATACAGTCCGTCTCCTACGAGCAGTACTTC | CASSFRIQSVSYEQYF
- | TRBJ1-2 | TRBV28 | 15 | - | TGTGCCAGCAGTATAGGTGGGGGTACTGTCTATGGCTACACCTTC | CASSIGGGTVYGYTF
TRBD1 | TRBJ1-2 | TRBV28 | 17 | - | TGTGCCAGCAGTCACGAAAAGACAGGGGGTCAACTCTATGGCTACACCTTC | CASSHEKTGGQLYGYTF
- | TRBJ2-3 | TRBV10-2 | 15 | few | TGCGCCAGCAGGGAGGGACTAGGGGGCCCAGATACGCAGTATTTT | CASREGLGGPDTQYF
- | TRBJ2-3 | TRBV12-3/TRBV12-4 | 10 | - | TGTGCCAGCAGCCTTGATACGCAGTATTTT | CASSLDTQYF
- | TRBJ1-3 | TRBV5-1 | 16 | - | TGCGCCAGCAGCCAAAGCGGCAGAAACTCTGGAAACACCATATATTTT | CASSQSGRNSGNTIYF
- | TRBJ2-5 | TRBV6-5 | 13 | - | TGTGCCAGCAGCGCACCTAGGTGGGAGACCCAGTACTTC | CASSAPRWETQYF
TRBD2 | TRBJ2-3 | TRBV11-2 | 15 | - | TGTGCCAGCAGCCGGGGGACTAGCGGGGGAGATACGCAGTATTTT | CASSRGTSGGDTQYF
- | TRBJ2-1 | TRBV9 | 15 | - | TGTGCCAGCAGCGTAGAAGGGGATTCCTACAATGAGCAGTTCTTC | CASSVEGDSYNEQFF
- | TRBJ1-1 | TRBV12-3/TRBV12-4 | 13 | - | TGTGCCAGCAGCAGACAGGAGCACACTGAAGCTTTCTTT | CASSRQEHTEAFF
TRBD1 | TRBJ1-4 | TRBV7-9 | 14 | - | TGTGCCAGCAGCTTAAAGGGGGCGCGTGAAAAACTGTTTTTT | CASSLKGAREKLFF
- | TRBJ1-2 | TRBV5-8 | 13 | few | TGTGCCAGCAGCCCCGACAGCAAACCGGGCTACACCTTC | CASSPDSKPGYTF
- | TRBJ2-2 | TRBV5-1 | 15 | - | TGCGCCAGCAGCTTGGAACTAGGGCACACCGGGGAGCTGTTTTTT | CASSLELGHTGELFF
TRBD1 | TRBJ1-6 | TRBV3-1/TRBV3-2 | 16 | - | TGTGCCAGCAGCCAAGGGACAGGAAATAGAAATTCACCCCTCCACTTT | CASSQGTGNRNSPLHF
TRBD1 | TRBJ2-5 | TRBV18 | 15 | - | TGTGCCAGCTCACCGGGCAGGGGGCGTATAGAGACCCAGTACTTC | CASSPGRGRIETQYF
- | TRBJ1-6 | TRBV6-5 | 14 | - | TGTGCCAGCAGTTACGTAGGGGAGAATTCACCCCTCCACTTT | CASSYVGENSPLHF
TRBD1 | TRBJ1-3 | TRBV5-1 | 16 | - | TGCGCCAGCAGCTTGGATCCGACAGGGGCTGGAAACACCATATATTTT | CASSLDPTGAGNTIYF
TRBD1 | TRBJ1-1 | TRBV5-5 | 16 | - | TGTGCCAGCAGCCCCGCGACAGGGACCATAGGCACTGAAGCTTTCTTT | CASSPATGTIGTEAFF
TRBD2 | TRBJ2-1 | TRBV27 | 16 | once | TGTGCCAGCACTCAACGGGGGCTAGCGGGTAGAAATGAGCAGTTCTTC | CASTQRGLAGRNEQFF
TRBD1 | TRBJ1-1 | TRBV7-3 | 13 | - | TGTGCCAGCAGCCGGGACAGGGACACTGAAGCTTTCTTT | CASSRDRDTEAFF
- | TRBJ1-3 | TRBV19 | 14 | - | TGTGCCAGTAGTACGGGGGCGGCTGGAAACACCATATATTTT | CASSTGAAGNTIYF
- | TRBJ1-5 | TRBV28 | 16 | - | TGTGCCAGCAGTCCGGGGGTTCGGTTACAAGGTCAGCCCCAGCATTTT | CASSPGVRLQGQPQHF
- | TRBJ1-5 | TRBV6-6 | 16 | - | TGTGCCAGCAGTGCGGGAGGGTTCATATACAATCAGCCCCAGCATTTT | CASSAGGFIYNQPQHF
TRBD1 | TRBJ1-5 | TRBV4-2 | 17 | - | TGTGCCAGCAGCCAAGACGGGGAGACAGGGGTTATTCAGCCCCAGCATTTT | CASSQDGETGVIQPQHF
TRBD1 | TRBJ1-2 | TRBV18 | 15 | - | TGTGCCAGCTCACCCCAGGACAGGTCTAACTATGGCTACACCTTC | CASSPQDRSNYGYTF
- | TRBJ1-1 | TRBV29-1 | 11 | - | TGCAGCGGAAGGACAGCGAATGAAGCTTTCTTT | CSGRTANEAFF
- | TRBJ2-3 | TRBV7-9 | 16 | once | TGTGCCAGCAGCCACAGGACTACCGTCTGGGCAGATACGCAGTATTTT | CASSHRTTVWADTQYF
- | TRBJ2-1 | TRBV4-1 | 16 | - | TGCGCCAGCAGCCAAGGGCCGGGACGGACCTACAATGAGCAGTTCTTC | CASSQGPGRTYNEQFF
- | TRBJ1-1 | TRBV14 | 13 | once | TGTGCCAGCAGCCGCGGGGGGAACACTGAAGCTTTCTTT | CASSRGGNTEAFF
- | TRBJ1-1 | TRBV10-3 | 13 | - | TGTGCCATCAGTGACGCAGGGGCCACTGAAGCTTTCTTT | CAISDAGATEAFF
- | TRBJ1-3 | TRBV3-1/TRBV3-2 | 13 | - | TGTGCCAGCAGACCTTTCTCTGGAAACACCATATATTTT | CASRPFSGNTIYF
- | TRBJ1-6 | TRBV5-1 | 14 | - | TGCGCCAGCAGCTTGGAGGGGAACAATTCACCCCTCCACTTT | CASSLEGNNSPLHF
- | TRBJ1-2 | TRBV12-3/TRBV12-4 | 13 | - | TGTGCCAGCAGTACGGACACGCACTATGGCTACACCTTC | CASSTDTHYGYTF
- | TRBJ1-5 | TRBV28 | 15 | once | TGTGCCAGCAGTCCACAGGGCGTGAGCAATCAGCCCCAGCATTTT | CASSPQGVSNQPQHF
- | TRBJ2-2 | TRBV27 | 16 | - | TGTGCCAGCACAATGCTGAAGGGGGGGAACACCGGGGAGCTGTTTTTT | CASTMLKGGNTGELFF
- | TRBJ1-2 | TRBV19 | 13 | - | TGTGCCAGTAGTATTGGATCGAACTATGGCTACACCTTC | CASSIGSNYGYTF
TRBD1 | TRBJ1-5 | TRBV4-1 | 16 | once | TGCGCCAGCAGCCCGGCCGGGACAGGGCTCAATCAGCCCCAGCATTTT | CASSPAGTGLNQPQHF
- | TRBJ1-5 | TRBV2 | 16 | - | TGTGCCAGCAGCGCGGCGGTGGGCGCGGGCAATCAGCCCCAGCATTTT | CASSAAVGAGNQPQHF
TRBD1 | TRBJ2-5 | TRBV5-1 | 14 | once | TGCGCCAGCAGCCCAGAGGGACAGGCGCAGTCCCAGTACTTC | CASSPEGQAQSQYF
- | TRBJ1-2 | TRBV2 | 13 | - | TGTGCCAGCATTATTGATACTAACTATGGCTACACCTTC | CASIIDTNYGYTF
- | TRBJ1-1 | TRBV13 | 13 | - | TGTGCCAGCAGCTCTGGATCCTACACTGAAGCTTTCTTT | CASSSGSYTEAFF
TRBD2 | TRBJ2-3 | TRBV19 | 14 | - | TGTGCCAGTAGTCCACGGGGGGGCGCAGATACGCAGTATTTT | CASSPRGGADTQYF